Each of the 6 T cell receptor beta chains below was sequenced from the same sample in a study of shared clonotypes between healthy human individuals. Clones were read by immunoSEQ multiplex PCR, and TCRdb kept only the in-frame ones, dropping some. This table has 2 million to 2.5 million clones, approximately 94% appearing once. Sequencing was performed on naive CD4+ T cells sorted from blood. Stated subset: CD45RA+ positively selected. Receptors originate from a man aged 18 to 30 in good health.

This rearrangement joins TRBV14 to TRBJ2-2; D gene ambiguous. CDR1 SGHDN and CDR2 FVKESK come from the germline V gene. This CDR3 has 14 amino acids. Deletions cut 4 bases from V and 1 base from J, with 7 bases between. The CDR3 reads CASSPQMNTGELFF. The CDR3 nucleotides are TGTGCCAGCAGCCCCCAGATGAACACCGGGGAGCTGTTTTTT. Variable domain in full (rest from reference TRBV14 and TRBJ2-2): EAGVTQFPSHSVIEKGQTVTLRCDPISGHDNLYWYRRVMGKEIKFLLHFVKESKQDESGMPNNRFLAERTGGTYSTLKVQPAELEDSGVYFCASSPQMNTGELFFGEGSRLTVL.

The V gene is TRBV2, the J gene TRBJ2-3, with 7 bases that match TRBD2. CDR1 and CDR2 from the germline V gene are SNHLY and FYNNEI. The trim removed 7 bases at V and 0 bases at J, leaving 4 bases unmatched. CDR3 length: 14 amino acids. As DNA, the CDR3 is TGTGCCAGCAAAAGCGGGATTAGCACAGATACGCAGTATTTT. This translates into CASKSGISTDTQYF.

The chain is built from TRBV5-8 and TRBJ1-2; D is ambiguous. Trimming left V 2 bases short and J 2 bases short, with 7 bases between. This CDR3 contains 13 residues. Germline CDR1 is SGHTS and CDR2 is YDEGEE. CDR3: CASSLQANYGYTF. In DNA, the CDR3 is TGTGCCAGCAGCTTACAAGCCAACTATGGCTACACCTTC. Combining the CDR3 with reference TRBV5-8 and TRBJ1-2 gives the whole variable domain EAGVTQSPTHLIKTRGQQATLRCSPISGHTSVYWYQQALGLGLQFLLWYDEGEERNRGNFPPRFSGRQFPNYSSELNVNALELEDSALYLCASSLQANYGYTFGSGTRLTVV.

A word on this clone: The same CDR3 is also encoded by other DNA sequences in this sample. The chain couples TRBV2 to TRBJ2-5; D is perhaps TRBD2 (6 bases). Trimming removed 6 bases at V and 2 bases at J, with 10 bases between. Germline V gene data show CDR1 as SNHLY and CDR2 as FYNNEI. CDR3 length: 13 amino acids. The CDR3 loop is CASSRDFQETQYF. For the CDR3, the DNA is TGTGCCAGCAGCCGGGACTTTCAAGAGACCCAGTACTTC.

This chain uses TRBV6-5 with TRBJ1-2; D ambiguous. CDR1 and CDR2 from the germline V gene are MNHEY and SVGAGI. The CDR3 spans 14 residues. The V end lost 0 bases, the J end lost 4 bases, and 9 bases lay between the germline ends. The chain's CDR3 is CASSYSRDFYGYTF. The DNA for the CDR3 is TGTGCCAGCAGTTACTCAAGGGATTTCTATGGCTACACCTTC.

The V gene is TRBV25-1, the J gene TRBJ1-3; D is uncertain. This CDR3 is 12 amino acids long. The germline V gene encodes CDR1 MGHDK and CDR2 SYGVNS. V lost 11 bases and J lost 0, with 8 bases in between. The DNA of the CDR3 is TGTGCCTCTAAGTCCTCTGGAAACACCATATATTTT. Translating gives CASKSSGNTIYF.